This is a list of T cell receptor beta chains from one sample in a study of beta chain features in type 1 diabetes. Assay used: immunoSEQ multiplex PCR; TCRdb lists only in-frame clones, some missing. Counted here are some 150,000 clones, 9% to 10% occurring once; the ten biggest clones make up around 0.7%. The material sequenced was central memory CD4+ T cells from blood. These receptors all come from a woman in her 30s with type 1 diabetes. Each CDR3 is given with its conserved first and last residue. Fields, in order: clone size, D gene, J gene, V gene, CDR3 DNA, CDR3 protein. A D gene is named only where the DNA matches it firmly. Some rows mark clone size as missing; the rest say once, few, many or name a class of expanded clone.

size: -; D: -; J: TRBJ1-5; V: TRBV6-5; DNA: TGTGCCAGCAGTTACTCTTTTGGCCTTCCGGGTCAGCCCCAGCATTTT; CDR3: CASSYSFGLPGQPQHF
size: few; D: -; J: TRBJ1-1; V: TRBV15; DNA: TGTGCCACCAGCAGAGAGGAGAAAACTGAAGCTTTCTTT; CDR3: CATSREEKTEAFF
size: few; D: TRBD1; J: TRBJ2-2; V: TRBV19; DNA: TGTGCCACCAAAACCCGGGACAGGGCCTTGGGCGGGGAGCTGTTTTTT; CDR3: CATKTRDRALGGELFF
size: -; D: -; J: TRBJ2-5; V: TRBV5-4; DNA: TGTGCCAGCAGCTTCGGCGGGAAAGGGTTTGGTCAACAAGAGACCCAGTACTTC; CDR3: CASSFGGKGFGQQETQYF
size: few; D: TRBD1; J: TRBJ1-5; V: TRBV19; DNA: TGTGCCAGTAGCCTAAATTACAGGGGCCAGCCCCAGCATTTT; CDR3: CASSLNYRGQPQHF
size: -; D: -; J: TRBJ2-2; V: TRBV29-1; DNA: TGCAGCGTTGAGGCTGAGAACACCGGGGAGCTGTTTTTT; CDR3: CSVEAENTGELFF
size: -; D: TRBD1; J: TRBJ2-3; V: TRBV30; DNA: TGTGCCTGGGGGACAGGCCTTGGAGGTACAGATACGCAGTATTTT; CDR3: CAWGTGLGGTDTQYF
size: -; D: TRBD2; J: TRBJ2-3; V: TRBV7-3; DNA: TGTGCCAGCAGCCCTCTCCCTAGCGGGAGACAAGATACGCAGTATTTT; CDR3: CASSPLPSGRQDTQYF
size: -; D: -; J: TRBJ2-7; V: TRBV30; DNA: TGTGCCTGGAGTGGTAGGGGACACGAGCAGTACTTC; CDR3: CAWSGRGHEQYF
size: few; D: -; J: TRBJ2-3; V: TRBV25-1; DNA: TGTGCCAGCCAGAACGATACGCAGTATTTT; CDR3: CASQNDTQYF
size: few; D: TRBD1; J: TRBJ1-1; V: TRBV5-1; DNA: TGCGCCAGCAGCTGGGGGGACAGGACAAACACTGAAGCTTTCTTT; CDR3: CASSWGDRTNTEAFF
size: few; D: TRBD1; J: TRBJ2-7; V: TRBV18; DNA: TGTGCCAGCTCACCCTACGACAGGGCCCCCGAGCAGTACTTC; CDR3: CASSPYDRAPEQYF
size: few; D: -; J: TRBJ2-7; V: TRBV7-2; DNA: TGTGCCAGCAGCCCTCGGGTAGCTCCCTACGAGCAGTACTTC; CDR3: CASSPRVAPYEQYF
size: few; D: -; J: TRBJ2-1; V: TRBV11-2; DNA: TGTGCCAGCAGCTTAGGCGGGGAGCCCTACAATGAGCAGTTCTTC; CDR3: CASSLGGEPYNEQFF
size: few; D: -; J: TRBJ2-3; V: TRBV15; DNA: TGTGCCACCAGCAGTGAACAGGGTATGGGATTTCCAGATACGCAGTATTTT; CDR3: CATSSEQGMGFPDTQYF
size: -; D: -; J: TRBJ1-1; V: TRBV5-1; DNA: TGCGCCAGCAGCCGGGACACAGGGACCAACACTGAAGCTTTCTTT; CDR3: CASSRDTGTNTEAFF
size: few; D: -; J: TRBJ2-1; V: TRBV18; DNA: TGTGCCAGCTCACCCGAGCAGGGATCCTACAATGAGCAGTTCTTC; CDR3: CASSPEQGSYNEQFF
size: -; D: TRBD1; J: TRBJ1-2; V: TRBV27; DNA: TGTGCCAGCAGTTCTTTGGGACAGGGCAAGCCGGGGGGCTACACCTTC; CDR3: CASSSLGQGKPGGYTF
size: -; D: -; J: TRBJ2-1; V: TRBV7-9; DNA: TGTGCCAGCAGCTTACCTTACAGGTTTAGCTCCTACAATGAGCAGTTCTTC; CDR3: CASSLPYRFSSYNEQFF
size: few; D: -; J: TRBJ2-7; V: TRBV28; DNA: TGTGCCAGCAGTTTATACGCGTCCTCCTACGAGCAGTACTTC; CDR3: CASSLYASSYEQYF
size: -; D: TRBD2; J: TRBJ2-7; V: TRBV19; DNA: TGTGCCAGTAGTACGGGACTAGCGGGAGAACTGGCGTACTTC; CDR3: CASSTGLAGELAYF
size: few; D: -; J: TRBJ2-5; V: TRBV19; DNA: TGTGCCAGTAGTAAGAACAACCAAGAGACCCAGTACTTC; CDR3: CASSKNNQETQYF
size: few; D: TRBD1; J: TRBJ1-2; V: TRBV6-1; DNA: TGTGCCAGCAGTGAAGCCACAGGGGAATCCTATGGCTACACCTTC; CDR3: CASSEATGESYGYTF
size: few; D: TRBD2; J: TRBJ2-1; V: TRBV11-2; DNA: TGTGCCAGCAGCCCAACGGGAGGGCCGGGCGATGAGCAGTTCTTC; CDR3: CASSPTGGPGDEQFF
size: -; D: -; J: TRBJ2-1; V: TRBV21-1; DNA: TGTGCCAGCAGCAAAGGGCCCCCGACTAGCGGGAGTTATGAGCAGTTCTTC; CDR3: CASSKGPPTSGSYEQFF
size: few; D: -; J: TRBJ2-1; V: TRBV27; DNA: TGTGCCAGCAGTCCACAGGACGGGTACAATGAGCAGTTCTTC; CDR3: CASSPQDGYNEQFF
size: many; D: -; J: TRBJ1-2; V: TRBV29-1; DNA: TGCAGCGTTGAAGATAGTAAGGGAGAGGGCTACACCTTC; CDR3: CSVEDSKGEGYTF
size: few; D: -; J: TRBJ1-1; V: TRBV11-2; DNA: TGTGCCAGCAGCTCCTCGGCTGGGGCCATGAACACTGAAGCTTTCTTT; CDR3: CASSSSAGAMNTEAFF
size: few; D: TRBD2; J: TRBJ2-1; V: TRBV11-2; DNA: TGTGCCAGCAGCTCTCCCGGACTAGCGGGTGGTGAGCAGTTCTTC; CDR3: CASSSPGLAGGEQFF
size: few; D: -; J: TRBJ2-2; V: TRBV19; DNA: TGTGCCAGTAGTATCAGTTTCACCGGGGAGCTGTTTTTT; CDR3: CASSISFTGELFF
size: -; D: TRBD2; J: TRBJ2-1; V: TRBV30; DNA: TGTGCCTGGAGCGGATTATATGGGAGCGGGAAATACAATGAGCAGTTCTTC; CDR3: CAWSGLYGSGKYNEQFF
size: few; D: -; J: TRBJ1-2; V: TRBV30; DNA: TGTGCCTTCGGGATCCCTTATGGCTACACCTTC; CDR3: CAFGIPYGYTF
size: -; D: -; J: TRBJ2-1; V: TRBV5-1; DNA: TGCGCCAGCAGCTTGGTACTAGTGGAAAATGAGCAGTTCTTC; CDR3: CASSLVLVENEQFF
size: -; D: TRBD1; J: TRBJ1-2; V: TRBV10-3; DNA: TGTGCCATCAATGACAGGGAAGTGCATGGCTACACCTTC; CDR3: CAINDREVHGYTF
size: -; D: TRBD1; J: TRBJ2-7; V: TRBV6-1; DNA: TGTGCCAGCAGGCAGACAGGGTCCCACGAGCAGTACTTC; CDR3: CASRQTGSHEQYF
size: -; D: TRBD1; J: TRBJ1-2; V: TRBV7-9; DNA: TGTGCCAGCAGCCCCGGGACAGGGTCCTCACACTATGGCTACACCTTC; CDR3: CASSPGTGSSHYGYTF
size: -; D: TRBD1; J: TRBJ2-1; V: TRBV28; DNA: TGTGCCAGCAGTCGGACAGGGTATGAGCAGTTCTTC; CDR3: CASSRTGYEQFF